This T cell receptor beta chain was identified during a study of a mutant IDH1 vaccine in newly diagnosed glioma. About the research overall: Vaccines began 4-6 weeks after radiotherapy alone, or with temozolomide cycles. Mean patient age was around 40 years; approximately 60% were male and about 38% female. Overall study results and limits: Pseudoprogression appeared independent of alterations in top peripheral clonotypes.

Only in-frame clones appear in the TCRdb table, and some are missing; sequencing was by immunoSEQ multiplex PCR. Among 55,000 to 65,000 clones, about 80% were seen once, and the ten largest hold about 6%. V was shortened by 1 base and J by 4 bases, with 10 bases between the two germline ends. This CDR3 is 14 amino acids long. Germline values: CDR1 SGHVS, CDR2 FQNEAQ. A remark on this clone: Its antigen is not identified.

Stated time point: week 11, during vaccination. All doses held 300 ug of mutant IDH1 20-mer peptide, with topical imiquimod. This sequence originates from a man aged 45 to 65 with glioma. The starting material was PBMCs, obtained from a glioma patient whose treatment included an IDH1 peptide vaccine. The chain has TRBV7-8 and TRBJ1-2; D unclear. Written as DNA, the CDR3 is TGTGCCAGCAGCTTAGAAGTGGTAGCCTATGGCTACACCTTC. This gives the protein CASSLEVVAYGYTF.